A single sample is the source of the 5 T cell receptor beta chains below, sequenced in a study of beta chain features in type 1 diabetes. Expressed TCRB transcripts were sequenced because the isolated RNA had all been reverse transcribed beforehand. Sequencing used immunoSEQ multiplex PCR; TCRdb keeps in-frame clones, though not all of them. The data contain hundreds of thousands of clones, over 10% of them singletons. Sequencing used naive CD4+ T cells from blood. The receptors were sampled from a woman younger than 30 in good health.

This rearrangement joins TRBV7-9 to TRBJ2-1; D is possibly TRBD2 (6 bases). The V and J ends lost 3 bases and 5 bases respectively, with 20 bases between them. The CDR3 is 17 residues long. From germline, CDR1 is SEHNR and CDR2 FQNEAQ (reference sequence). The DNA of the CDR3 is TGTGCCAGCAGCTTCGTTAGGGAGGTGACGGAAAACAATGAGCAGTTCTTC. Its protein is CASSFVREVTENNEQFF.

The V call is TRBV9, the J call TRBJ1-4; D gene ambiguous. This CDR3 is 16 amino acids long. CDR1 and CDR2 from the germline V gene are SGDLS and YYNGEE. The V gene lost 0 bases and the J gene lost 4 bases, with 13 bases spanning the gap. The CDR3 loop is CASSVGADWVNEKLFF. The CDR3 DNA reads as TGTGCCAGCAGCGTAGGAGCCGACTGGGTTAATGAAAAACTGTTTTTT.

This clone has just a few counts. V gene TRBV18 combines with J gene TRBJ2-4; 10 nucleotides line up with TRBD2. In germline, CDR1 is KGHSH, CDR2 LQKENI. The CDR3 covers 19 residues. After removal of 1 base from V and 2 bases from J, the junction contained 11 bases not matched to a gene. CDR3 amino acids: CASSPLEASGSLSKNIQYF. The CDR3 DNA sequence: TGTGCCAGCTCACCACTCGAGGCTAGCGGGAGTCTCTCCAAAAACATTCAGTACTTC.

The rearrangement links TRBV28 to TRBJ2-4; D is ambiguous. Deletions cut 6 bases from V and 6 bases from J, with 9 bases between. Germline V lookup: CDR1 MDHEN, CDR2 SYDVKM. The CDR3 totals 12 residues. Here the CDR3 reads CASSSNRNIQYF. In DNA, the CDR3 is TGTGCCAGCAGCTCGAACAGAAACATTCAGTACTTC.

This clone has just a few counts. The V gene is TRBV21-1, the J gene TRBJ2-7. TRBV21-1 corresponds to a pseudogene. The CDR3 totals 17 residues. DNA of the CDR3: TGTGCCAGCAGCAAAAAAGCGACGGTGGGCAAGACCTCCGAGCAGTACTTC. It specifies CASSKKATVGKTSEQYF.